Each of the 12 T cell receptor beta chains below was sequenced from the same sample in a study of blood T cell repertoires in COVID-19. The method was immunoSEQ multiplex PCR; TCRdb's version includes in-frame clones alone and lacks a portion of them. The data show some 230,000 clones, about 85% seen once. What was sequenced was peripheral blood. The source of these receptors is a man aged 35-49 years with acute or convalescent COVID-19.

The V and J genes are TRBV13 and TRBJ2-5; D remains unclear. The CDR3 runs to 15 residues. V lost 1 base and J 3 bases, leaving 12 bases between the germline ends. CDR1 and CDR2 (germline): PRHDT, FYEKMQ (reference sequence). The chain's CDR3 is CASSLAVLEEETQYF. DNA of the CDR3: TGTGCCAGCAGCTTAGCTGTGCTAGAAGAAGAGACCCAGTACTTC.

The chain is built from TRBV10-3 and TRBJ1-2; D possibly corresponds to TRBD1 (5 bases). The CDR3 length is 13 residues. Deletions cut 6 bases from V and 6 bases from J, with 14 bases between. CDR1 and CDR2 (germline): ENHRY, SYGVKD. The CDR3 DNA reads as TGTGCCATCAGACCGGGACTGGAGGATGGCTACACCTTC. It is translated as CAIRPGLEDGYTF.

V usage is TRBV5-1 and J usage is TRBJ2-3; 10 bases agree with TRBD2. Per the germline V gene, CDR1 is SGHRS and CDR2 is YFSETQ. The V segment lost 4 bases and the J segment 0 bases; nucleotides outside the gene matches: 17. CDR3 size: 20 residues. The chain's CDR3 is CASSASSGLAGAQSTDTQYF. CDR3 nucleotides: TGCGCCAGCAGCGCTTCCTCGGGGCTAGCGGGGGCCCAAAGCACAGATACGCAGTATTTT.

The count of this clone is one. V gene TRBV3-1 (or the pseudogene TRBV3-2) combines with J gene TRBJ1-4; D remains ambiguous. The CDR3 sequence is 12 residues long. CDR1 LGHDT and CDR2 YNNKEL come from the germline V gene (reference sequence). V dropped 2 bases and J dropped 11 bases, with 9 bases sitting between them. CDR3 DNA: TGTGCCAGCAGCCAAAATAAGGAGAAACTGTTTTTT. Its translation is CASSQNKEKLFF.

The rearrangement uses TRBV6-5 and TRBJ2-7; 7 bases map to TRBD1. This CDR3 has 15 amino acids. Germline V lookup: CDR1 MNHEY, CDR2 SVGAGI. Losses at the gene ends were 0 bases for V and 0 bases for J; bases not matched to a gene: 2. In DNA form, the CDR3 reads TGTGCCAGCAGTTACTCGGGGACAGCCTCCTACGAGCAGTACTTC. Amino acids: CASSYSGTASYEQYF.

This chain uses TRBV3-1 (or the pseudogene TRBV3-2) with TRBJ1-2; TRBD1 matches 7 bases. The CDR3 is 14 residues long. V shed 2 bases, J shed 10 bases, and the junction held 10 bases outside the gene matches. Germline CDR1 is LGHDT and CDR2 is YNNKEL (reference sequence). The CDR3 DNA sequence: TGTGCCAGCAGCCAACAAGGGACAGAGGAAAACTACACCTTC. Translation gives CASSQQGTEENYTF.

The J gene is TRBJ2-5, the V gene TRBV9, with D perhaps TRBD1 (6 bases). Per germline, CDR1 SGDLS and CDR2 YYNGEE. There are 13 residues in the CDR3. Trimming took 0 bases from V and 6 from J, leaving 9 bases between them. The CDR3 DNA sequence: TGTGCCAGCAGCGTAGGAGGGGGACAGACCCAGTACTTC. Amino acids: CASSVGGGQTQYF.

The chain has TRBV10-1 and TRBJ2-1; 8 positions agree with TRBD2. Germline assignment: CDR1 WNHNN and CDR2 SYGVQD (reference sequence). The CDR3 contains 15 residues. Trimming took 8 bases from V and 3 from J; bases not matched to a gene: 9. CDR3 residues: CASSPGGANYNEQFF. The CDR3 DNA reads TGCGCCAGCTCCCCGGGGGGGGCGAACTACAATGAGCAGTTCTTC.

This chain uses TRBV10-3 with TRBJ2-5; 8 nucleotides align to TRBD2. There are 12 residues in the CDR3. V was pared by 6 bases and J by 4 bases, with 1 base of the junction left unmatched. From germline, CDR1 is ENHRY and CDR2 SYGVKD. The CDR3 spells CAISGGGETQYF. The CDR3, as DNA: TGTGCCATCAGCGGGGGGGGAGAGACCCAGTACTTC.

The genes are TRBV6-2 or TRBV6-3 and TRBJ1-1; possible D gene TRBD1, 5 bases. The CDR3 contains 15 residues. CDR1 and CDR2 from the germline V gene are MNHEY and SVGEGT. With 5 bases removed from V and 4 bases from J, the gap between germline ends came to 17 bases. CDR3 DNA sequence: TGTGCCAGCAGTACAACAGGTACGGGTGGCACTGAAGCTTTCTTT. Its translation: CASSTTGTGGTEAFF.

The chain links TRBV24-1 to TRBJ1-4; possible D gene TRBD1, 5 bases. V was pared by 7 bases and J by 3 bases, with 20 bases between. The CDR3 is made up of 17 amino acids. Germline V gene lookup returns CDR1 KGHDR and CDR2 SFDVKD. The CDR3 reads CATSGGNRHGANEKLFF. For the CDR3, the DNA is TGTGCCACCAGCGGGGGAAACAGGCATGGAGCTAATGAAAAACTGTTTTTT.

The V gene is TRBV5-1, the J gene TRBJ1-2; 7 nucleotides align to TRBD1. The CDR3 is 15 amino acids. Germline CDR1 and CDR2: SGHRS and YFSETQ. The V segment lost 4 bases and the J segment 2 bases; nucleotides outside the gene matches: 8. The CDR3 nucleotides read TGCGCCAGCAGCCAAGTGACAGGGCAAAACTATGGCTACACCTTC. It is translated as CASSQVTGQNYGYTF.